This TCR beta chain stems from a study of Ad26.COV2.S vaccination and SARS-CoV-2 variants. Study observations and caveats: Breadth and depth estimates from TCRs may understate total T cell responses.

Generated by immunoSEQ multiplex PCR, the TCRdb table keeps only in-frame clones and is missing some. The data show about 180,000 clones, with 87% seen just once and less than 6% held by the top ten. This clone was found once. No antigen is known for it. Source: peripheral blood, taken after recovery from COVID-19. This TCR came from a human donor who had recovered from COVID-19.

CDR3 nucleotides: TGTGCCAGCAGGGGCAAAAGGAACACCGGGGAGCTGTTTTTT. Translated: CASRGKRNTGELFF. The V gene is TRBV2, the J gene TRBJ2-2; D gene ambiguous. CDR1 SNHLY and CDR2 FYNNEI come from the germline V gene. The CDR3 loop spans 14 amino acids. The V end was cut by 6 bases, the J end by 1 base, with 9 bases between.